This TCR beta chain was obtained from a study of T cells after yellow fever vaccination. 5'RACE template switching generated TCR cDNA, adding a universal primer site and UMIs. TCRdb re-analysed the 5' RACE reads in MiXCR, keeping a single row per CDR3 protein. The table shows 300,000 to 350,000 distinct CDR3 sequences, with around 4.5% occurring only once. Many counts were recorded for this clonotype. V lost 3 bases and J 1 base, leaving 8 bases between the germline ends. Per the germline V gene, CDR1 is DFQATT and CDR2 is SNEGSKA (reference sequence). The CDR3 spans 13 residues. This clonotype originated in a man between 18 and 35 years old who received the YFV17D yellow fever vaccine. This specimen consisted of PBMCs, obtained 15 days after the yellow fever booster vaccination. The chain recombines TRBV20-1 with TRBJ2-3; no clear D gene. DNA for the CDR3: TGCAGTGCTAGGCGTCACGGCACAGATACGCAGTATTTT. Amino acids: CSARRHGTDTQYF.